These T cell receptor beta chains were read from a single sample in a study of shared clonotypes between healthy human individuals. Method: immunoSEQ multiplex PCR; TCRdb's copy keeps in-frame clones and lacks some. The repertoire holds 2 million to 2.5 million clones, with 90% to 97% as singletons. The specimen was naive CD4+ T cells sorted from blood. The receptors come from a man aged 18-30 years in good health. The CDR3 runs from the conserved cysteine through the conserved F or W. A D gene is named only where the DNA matches it firmly. Size tells how often a clone was seen (once, few, many) or the class of an expanded clone, and some rows leave it out.

D,size,V,J,CDR3,DNA
.,.,TRBV1,TRBJ1-2,CTSSQEAGKAYGYTF,TGCACCAGCAGCCAAGAGGCAGGGAAGGCCTATGGCTACACCTTC
.,.,TRBV27,TRBJ2-1,CASSLSPLMRATNEQFF,TGTGCCAGCAGTTTATCTCCCCTAATGAGGGCAACTAATGAGCAGTTCTTC
TRBD2,.,TRBV25-1,TRBJ2-7,CASSESSGEEQYF,TGTGCCAGCAGTGAATCTAGCGGGGAAGAGCAGTACTTC
TRBD1,once,TRBV6-1,TRBJ1-3,CASYRDRGSGNTIYF,TGTGCCAGCTACCGGGACAGGGGATCCGGAAACACCATATATTTT
.,.,TRBV5-4,TRBJ2-7,CASSPWTQGGYEQYF,TGTGCCAGCAGCCCCTGGACTCAAGGGGGTTACGAGCAGTACTTC
.,.,TRBV6-5,TRBJ2-5,CASSRTFQETQYF,TGTGCCAGCAGCCGTACGTTTCAAGAGACCCAGTACTTC
.,.,TRBV11-2,TRBJ2-7,CASSHWTNEQYF,TGTGCCAGCAGCCATTGGACGAACGAGCAGTACTTC
.,once,TRBV7-9,TRBJ2-7,CASSPRLAYEQYF,TGTGCCAGCAGCCCCCGACTAGCCTACGAGCAGTACTTC
TRBD2,once,TRBV7-2,TRBJ2-7,CASSLAVREGYEQYF,TGTGCCAGCAGCTTAGCGGTTCGGGAGGGTTACGAGCAGTACTTC
.,.,TRBV10-3,TRBJ1-1,CAISVQLNTEAFF,TGTGCCATCAGCGTTCAGTTGAACACTGAAGCTTTCTTT
.,.,TRBV2,TRBJ1-2,CASSEWVGGNGYGYTF,TGTGCCAGCAGTGAATGGGTTGGGGGCAACGGCTATGGCTACACCTTC
TRBD2,.,TRBV10-3,TRBJ2-1,CAISGKRGSSYNEQFF,TGTGCCATCAGTGGAAAGCGGGGGAGCTCCTACAATGAGCAGTTCTTC
.,.,TRBV1,TRBJ1-5,CTSHRDAGWSNQPQHF,TGCACCAGCCACCGGGACGCTGGATGGAGCAATCAGCCCCAGCATTTT
TRBD1,.,TRBV29-1,TRBJ1-1,CSAGGQVNTEAFF,TGCAGCGCAGGGGGACAGGTTAACACTGAAGCTTTCTTT
.,.,TRBV6-5,TRBJ2-3,CASSYSTGSSDTQYF,TGTGCCAGCAGTTACTCGACCGGGAGTTCGGATACGCAGTATTTT
TRBD1,.,TRBV5-1,TRBJ1-2,CASSLVGQGADGYTF,TGCGCCAGCAGCTTGGTGGGACAGGGGGCAGATGGCTACACCTTC
.,.,TRBV27,TRBJ2-2,CASSLYRVATGELFF,TGTGCCAGCAGTTTATACAGGGTGGCCACCGGGGAGCTGTTTTTT
.,.,TRBV7-6,TRBJ2-7,CASSLAEGGPYEQYF,TGTGCCAGCAGCTTAGCGGAGGGAGGACCCTACGAGCAGTACTTC
.,.,TRBV18,TRBJ1-1,CASSPLPLVGRREMNTEAFF,TGTGCCAGCTCACCACTCCCTCTTGTGGGGCGCAGGGAGATGAACACTGAAGCTTTCTTT
.,.,TRBV6-6,TRBJ1-3,CASSRLGSGNTIYF,TGTGCCAGCAGCCGTCTTGGGTCTGGAAACACCATATATTTT
.,.,TRBV11-3,TRBJ1-4,CASSSLLSLRGLLEKLFF,TGTGCCAGCAGCTCTCTTTTATCCCTCAGGGGCCTCCTCGAGAAACTGTTTTTT
.,.,TRBV25-1,TRBJ2-7,CASSENTYEQYF,TGTGCCAGCAGTGAAAATACCTACGAGCAGTACTTC
TRBD1,.,TRBV5-1,TRBJ1-5,CASRQTGDNQPQHF,TGCGCCAGCAGACAGACAGGGGATAATCAGCCCCAGCATTTT
.,.,TRBV5-4,TRBJ1-1,CASSFPGSTEAFF,TGTGCCAGCAGCTTTCCGGGGAGCACTGAAGCTTTCTTT
TRBD1,.,TRBV7-7,TRBJ2-3,CASSLQGAGTDTQYF,TGTGCTAGCAGTCTACAGGGGGCCGGCACAGATACGCAGTATTTT
.,.,TRBV6-6,TRBJ2-2,CASSWGPGELFF,TGTGCCAGCAGTTGGGGGCCCGGGGAGCTGTTTTTT
.,.,TRBV2,TRBJ2-7,CASRTNREQYF,TGTGCCAGCAGAACGAATCGGGAGCAGTACTTC